These 21 T cell receptor beta chains came from one sample sequenced in a study of cytomegalovirus exposure and HLA in healthy donors. This PCR relied on a set of 60 Vbeta primers and 13 Jbeta primers. Clones were sequenced by immunoSEQ multiplex PCR, and TCRdb holds only the in-frame ones, with some missing. Of roughly 180,000 clones listed, around 80% are singletons. The sequencing sample was made of PBMCs. Every receptor here comes from an older woman in good health and CMV-seropositive.

The chain recombines TRBV7-2 with TRBJ2-7; possible D gene TRBD2, 6 bases. V gave up 0 bases and J gave up 0 bases, with 15 bases separating them. The CDR3 runs to 17 residues. Germline V CDR1 and CDR2: SGHTA, FQGNSA. CDR3 amino acids: CASSLAFPGLVSYEQYF. DNA for the CDR3: TGTGCCAGCAGCTTAGCGTTCCCGGGACTCGTCTCCTACGAGCAGTACTTC.

The rearrangement joins TRBV27 to TRBJ2-7; TRBD2 might be the D (5 bases). Germline V gives CDR1 MNHEY, CDR2 SMNVEV (reference sequence). Trimming pared 5 bases from V and 2 bases from J, leaving 16 bases between. The CDR3 is 15 amino acids. CDR3 in amino acids: CASSEGIPPPYEQYF. DNA for the CDR3: TGTGCCAGCAGTGAGGGAATCCCACCGCCCTACGAGCAGTACTTC.

The gene calls are TRBV19 and TRBJ2-2; unclear D gene. CDR1 LNHDA and CDR2 SQIVND come from the germline V gene (reference sequence). V dropped 7 bases and J dropped 3 bases, with 12 bases sitting between them. The CDR3 has 14 amino acids. The CDR3 bases are TGTGCCAGTACCCCGGCGGTAGACACCGGGGAGCTGTTTTTT. Protein sequence: CASTPAVDTGELFF.

The chain recombines TRBV19 with TRBJ2-1, with TRBD2 as a possible D gene (5 bases). The ends were cut back, 8 bases at V and 6 bases at J, with 17 bases in the middle. From germline, CDR1 is LNHDA and CDR2 SQIVND (reference sequence). This CDR3 contains 14 residues. The chain's CDR3 is CASRNYGGGNEQFF. CDR3 nucleotides: TGTGCCAGTCGGAACTACGGAGGCGGCAATGAGCAGTTCTTC. Supplemented by reference TRBV19 and TRBJ2-1, the full variable domain reads DGGITQSPKYLFRKEGQNVTLSCEQNLNHDAMYWYRQDPGQGLRLIYYSQIVNDFQKGDIAEGYSVSREKKESFPLTVTSAQKNPTAFYLCASRNYGGGNEQFFGPGTRLTVL.

The chain has TRBV6-6 and TRBJ2-6; tentative D call: TRBD2 (5 bases). The CDR3 totals 15 residues. Germline V CDR1 and CDR2: MNHNY, SVGAGI (reference sequence). Trimming cost V 7 bases and J 0 bases, with 10 bases left between them. The CDR3 DNA follows: TGTGCCAGCAATGAGGGAATCTCTGGGGCCAACGTCCTGACTTTC. Translated: CASNEGISGANVLTF.

As regards this clone: A much larger clone differs from this one at a single base, so this may be a read error. CDR3 sequence (DNA): TGTGCCAGCAGCCGACAGGGGAACACTGAAGCTTTCTTT. Amino acids: CASSRQGNTEAFF. V usage is TRBV7-3 and J usage is TRBJ1-1, with TRBD1 matching 7 bases. CDR1 and CDR2 (germline): SGHTA, FQGTGA. Trimming at V came to 5 bases and at J to 1 base, leaving 1 base not matched to a gene. The CDR3 sequence is 13 residues long.

This clone was detected only a few times. The V call is TRBV11-2, the J call TRBJ2-4, with D possibly matching TRBD2 (7 bases). CDR1 is SGHAT and CDR2 is FQNNGV in the germline V gene. Deletions cut 5 bases from V and 2 bases from J, with 22 bases between. This CDR3 is built from 18 residues. Here the CDR3 reads CASSRGRGEGLTKNIQYF. CDR3 nucleotides: TGTGCCAGCAGCCGGGGAAGGGGGGAGGGCCTAACCAAAAACATTCAGTACTTC.

The chain links TRBV5-1 to TRBJ2-1, with 8 bases fitting TRBD1. CDR3 length: 15 residues. CDR1 is SGHRS, CDR2 YFSETQ, per germline. J gave up 7 bases and V 0 bases, and 6 bases lay outside the gene matches. The CDR3, as DNA: TGCGCCAGCAGCTTGGCTCAGGGGGCAAGGAATGAGCAGTTCTTC. This sequence encodes CASSLAQGARNEQFF.

This chain links TRBV7-9 with TRBJ1-2; TRBD1 matches at 12 bases. The CDR3 runs to 15 residues. Trimming took 5 bases from V and 5 from J; bases not matched to a gene: 6. The germline V gene has CDR1 SEHNR and CDR2 FQNEAQ (reference sequence). The CDR3 reads CASSTPGQGAYGYTF. The CDR3 coding sequence is TGTGCCAGCAGCACACCGGGACAGGGGGCGTATGGCTACACCTTC.

As to this clone: Other DNA sequences of this sample code for an identical CDR3. V and J are TRBV27 and TRBJ2-3, with 10 positions matching TRBD2. The CDR3 runs 14 residues. Germline CDR1 MNHEY, CDR2 SMNVEV (reference sequence). J was trimmed by 4 bases and V by 5 bases; bases with no gene match: 3. The CDR3 loop reads CASSLGLASDTQYF. The CDR3 DNA reads TGTGCCAGCAGTCTGGGACTAGCGTCAGATACGCAGTATTTT.

The V and J genes are TRBV9 and TRBJ1-3, with no clear D. Trimming pared 4 bases from V and 4 bases from J, leaving 6 bases between. This CDR3 comprises 12 residues. The V gene's germline CDR1 is SGDLS and CDR2 YYNGEE. The CDR3 DNA follows: TGTGCCAGCAGCCCCGTCGGAAACACCATATATTTT. It specifies CASSPVGNTIYF.

V and J are TRBV7-3 and TRBJ1-4; D gene ambiguous. The CDR3 runs to 17 residues. The V gene lost 5 bases and the J gene lost 0 bases, with 16 bases spanning the gap. CDR1 and CDR2 from the germline V gene are SGHTA and FQGTGA. The CDR3 spells CASSATPRSPTNEKLFF. The CDR3 nucleotides read TGTGCCAGCAGCGCCACTCCGAGGAGCCCAACTAATGAAAAACTGTTTTTT.

V gene TRBV2 combines with J gene TRBJ1-5; tentative D call: TRBD1 (5 bases). V was shortened by 2 bases and J by 1 base, with 9 bases between the two germline ends. The CDR3 covers 15 residues. In germline, CDR1 is SNHLY, CDR2 FYNNEI. The CDR3 reads CASSEFQGSNQPQHF. Here the CDR3 DNA reads TGTGCCAGCAGTGAATTTCAGGGAAGCAATCAGCCCCAGCATTTT.

This chain joins TRBV28 and TRBJ2-2; 8 nucleotides agree with TRBD1. CDR3 size: 14 residues. With V trimmed by 6 bases and J by 5 bases, 5 bases remained unmatched. The germline V gene encodes CDR1 MDHEN and CDR2 SYDVKM. Here the CDR3 DNA reads TGTGCCAGCAGATACACAGGGGGGACCGGGGAGCTGTTTTTT. The encoded protein is CASRYTGGTGELFF.

The V call is TRBV5-6, the J call TRBJ1-2; 10 nucleotides match TRBD1. Germline loops: CDR1 SGHDT, CDR2 YYEEEE. The V and J ends lost 0 bases and 6 bases, in that order; junction bases with no gene match: 2. The CDR3 totals 14 residues. The CDR3 spells CASSLEGQGNGYTF. CDR3 coding DNA: TGTGCCAGCAGCTTGGAGGGACAGGGGAATGGCTACACCTTC.

The chain employs TRBV9 and TRBJ1-5; no clear D gene. This CDR3 has 13 amino acids. Trimming cost V 0 bases and J 5 bases, with 6 bases left between them. The germline V gene has CDR1 SGDLS and CDR2 YYNGEE. The CDR3 here is CASSVAPDQPQHF. DNA of the CDR3: TGTGCCAGCAGCGTAGCCCCCGATCAGCCCCAGCATTTT.

The chain links TRBV7-9 to TRBJ1-1, with 8 bases lining up with TRBD1. The germline V gene has CDR1 SEHNR and CDR2 FQNEAQ (reference sequence). V lost 2 bases, J lost 14 bases, and 10 bases stayed unmatched. The CDR3 totals 13 residues. The CDR3 coding sequence is TGTGCCAGCAGCTTACAGGGGGCAACCAAAGTCTTCTTT. This translates into CASSLQGATKVFF.

This clone was observed a few times. The rearrangement links TRBV7-9 to TRBJ2-7; D may be TRBD2 (5 bases). The CDR3 is made up of 14 amino acids. Germline V gene data show CDR1 as SEHNR and CDR2 as FQNEAQ (reference sequence). Trimming left V 0 bases short and J 0 bases short, with 6 bases between. As DNA, the CDR3 is TGTGCCAGCAGCTTAGCTGGGAGCTCCTACGAGCAGTACTTC. It translates to CASSLAGSSYEQYF.

The V and J genes are TRBV11-2 and TRBJ1-6, with 10 bases fitting TRBD1. Per germline, CDR1 SGHAT and CDR2 FQNNGV. CDR3 length: 16 amino acids. Trimming removed 6 bases from V and 8 bases from J; junction bases left unmatched: 10. The CDR3 region is CASSRISGTGDSPLHF. The CDR3 bases are TGTGCCAGCAGTCGCATATCGGGGACAGGGGATTCACCCCTCCACTTT.

The chain links TRBV30 to TRBJ2-7; the match to TRBD1 covers 7 bases. This CDR3 is built from 13 residues. Trimming removed 3 bases from V and 6 bases from J; junction bases left unmatched: 8. Germline V gene lookup returns CDR1 GTSNPN and CDR2 SVGIG (reference sequence). The CDR3 nucleotides read TGTGCCTGGAGCCTATCCACAGGGGTCGAGCAGTACTTC. Translated: CAWSLSTGVEQYF.

The chain combines TRBV30 with TRBJ2-3; D might be TRBD2 (6 bases). Germline V lookup: CDR1 GTSNPN, CDR2 SVGIG (reference sequence). V shed 4 bases and J shed 6 bases, with 11 bases lying between them. The CDR3 extends over 12 amino acids. Written as DNA, the CDR3 is TGTGCCTGGAACCGCCGGGGGGATACGCAGTATTTT. Amino acids: CAWNRRGDTQYF.